Presented here are 21 T cell receptor beta chains from one specimen sequenced in a study of T cells in Graves' hyperthyroidism and ophthalmopathy. Regions amplified from RNA transcripts were the TCR beta CDR3 regions. The HTBI primer set drove a first-round RT-PCR of the TCR CDR3. TCRdb re-called the multiplex PCR reads with MiXCR, one entry per CDR3 protein. The sample lists 200,000 or so distinct CDR3 sequences; roughly a sixth were seen once. The specimen was blood. Receptors were obtained from a woman between 50 and 59 years old with Graves' hyperthyroidism.

Remarks on this clonotype: A much bigger clone sits one base away, suggesting this may be a read error. The chain uses TRBV27 and TRBJ2-1; 7 positions match TRBD2. CDR3 length: 16 amino acids. Germline V CDR1 and CDR2: MNHEY, SMNVEV (reference sequence). Here the CDR3 reads CASSSSAGISCNEQFF. The CDR3 DNA reads TGTGCCAGCAGTTCTTCAGCGGGAATCTCCTGCAATGAGCAGTTCTTC.

This clonotype was seen at least ten times. The chain recombines TRBV28 with TRBJ1-5, with D uncertain. The CDR3 loop spans 14 amino acids. Germline V gene sequence: CDR1 MDHEN, CDR2 SYDVKM. Trimming stripped 5 bases from V and 6 bases from J, with 14 bases between. In nucleotides, the CDR3 is TGTGCCAGCAGTCTTATGTTAGTTGGTCAGCCCCAGCATTTT. Its translation: CASSLMLVGQPQHF.

This clonotype was found many times. As DNA, the CDR3 is TGTGCCAACAAATCAGGCGACACAGATACGCAGTATTTT. As protein: CANKSGDTDTQYF. The chain joins TRBV27 to TRBJ2-3; no clear D gene. The germline gives CDR1 MNHEY, CDR2 SMNVEV (reference sequence). The ends were cut back, 10 bases at V and 2 bases at J, with 13 bases in the middle. The CDR3 spans 13 residues.

This clonotype was observed a few times. The J gene is TRBJ2-3, the V gene TRBV20-1, with no clear D. This CDR3 region has 16 residues. Trimming removed 6 bases at V and 3 bases at J, with 22 bases between. Germline loops: CDR1 DFQATT, CDR2 SNEGSKA (reference sequence). The CDR3: CSAPPERRPITDTQYF. CDR3 DNA: TGCAGTGCCCCGCCCGAAAGACGCCCTATTACAGATACGCAGTATTTT.

This clonotype was picked up many times. This chain links TRBV28 with TRBJ2-1; either TRBD1 or TRBD2 may supply D (5 bases each). Germline CDR1 reads MDHEN; CDR2 reads SYDVKM. CDR3 length equals 15 residues. The V gene lost 5 bases and the J gene lost 4 bases, with 15 bases spanning the gap. This CDR3 reads CASSPSGPIYNEQFF. Here the CDR3 DNA reads TGTGCCAGCAGTCCCTCGGGACCCATTTACAATGAGCAGTTCTTC. Drawing the rest from reference TRBV28 and TRBJ2-1, the complete variable domain is DVKVTQSSRYLVKRTGEKVFLECVQDMDHENMFWYRQDPGLGLRLIYFSYDVKMKEKGDIPEGYSVSREKKERFSLILESASTNQTSMYLCASSPSGPIYNEQFFGPGTRLTVL.

This clonotype showed up many times. The genes are TRBV27 and TRBJ2-1; D might be TRBD1 (6 bases). V shed 5 bases and J shed 2 bases, with 10 bases lying between them. The CDR3 totals 14 residues. The germline V gene encodes CDR1 MNHEY and CDR2 SMNVEV (reference sequence). The DNA of the CDR3 is TGTGCCAGCAGTCTCCGACAGGCCTACAATGAGCAGTTCTTC. Amino acid sequence: CASSLRQAYNEQFF.

This clonotype was recorded at least ten times. The chain carries TRBV7-9 and TRBJ1-1; D remains ambiguous. This CDR3 region has 15 residues. The V gene's germline CDR1 is SEHNR and CDR2 FQNEAQ (reference sequence). The V end was cut by 5 bases, the J end by 1 base, with 14 bases between. CDR3 region: CASSPEARQNTEAFF. In DNA, the CDR3 is TGTGCCAGCAGCCCAGAGGCCAGACAGAACACTGAAGCTTTCTTT.

This clonotype showed up many times. The V gene is TRBV6-1, the J gene TRBJ1-2; TRBD1 agrees at 8 bases. The CDR3 contains 16 residues. V gave up 5 bases and J gave up 8 bases; unmatched junction bases: 16. Looked up from germline, CDR1 is MNHNS and CDR2 is SASEGT. CDR3: CASSYASGQGQKGYTF. CDR3 DNA sequence: TGTGCCAGCAGTTACGCGTCCGGACAGGGACAAAAGGGCTACACCTTC.

The sample holds a few counts of this clonotype. The conserved closing phenylalanine or tryptophan is absent in this CDR3, likely reflecting a read error. The DNA is omitted, as the CDR3 cannot be located on it reliably, and the CDR3 follows TCRdb's listing. V gene TRBV12-3 or TRBV12-4 combines with J gene TRBJ2-5. The CDR3 extends over 11 residues, inclusive of both ends. CDR3 protein: CASSFLETQYL.

This clonotype has more than one count but fewer than ten. This sequence joins TRBV6-1 and TRBJ2-3, with TRBD2 matching 9 bases. The CDR3 has 15 residues. Germline CDR1 MNHNS, CDR2 SASEGT. The V segment lost 6 bases and the J segment 8 bases; nucleotides outside the gene matches: 12. The CDR3 loop is CASSRKIAGESTQYF. CDR3 DNA: TGTGCCAGCAGCCGGAAAATAGCGGGAGAGAGTACGCAGTATTTT.

The genes are TRBV7-8 and TRBJ2-5, with D hard to call. V gave up 1 base and J gave up 2 bases, with 8 bases separating them. Germline lookup yields CDR1 SGHVS and CDR2 FQNEAQ. CDR3 length equals 14 residues. This chain's CDR3 is CASSLEWLQETQYF. The CDR3 DNA reads TGTGCCAGCAGCTTAGAATGGCTTCAAGAGACCCAGTACTTC.

The sample holds one count of this clonotype. The chain combines TRBV11-1 with TRBJ1-2; possible D gene TRBD1, 6 bases. V lost 2 bases, J lost 6 bases, and 10 bases lay in between. CDR3 length equals 13 residues. In germline, CDR1 is SGHAT, CDR2 FQDESV (reference sequence). CDR3 sequence (DNA): TGTGCCAGCAGCTTACAGGGGCTGGATGGCTACACCTTC. Translated, it gives CASSLQGLDGYTF.

The chain links TRBV30 to TRBJ2-1; D is tentatively TRBD1 or TRBD2 (6 bases each). Germline CDR1 is GTSNPN and CDR2 is SVGIG (reference sequence). The germline V and J ends were trimmed by 2 bases and 6 bases, with 14 bases remaining between them. This CDR3 spans 14 amino acids. The CDR3 DNA reads as TGTGCCTGGAGTCCCCCCGGGGGCTGCAATGAGCAGTTCTTC. Protein sequence: CAWSPPGGCNEQFF. Filled out from reference TRBV30 and TRBJ2-1, the complete variable domain reads SQTIHQWPATLVQPVGSPLSLECTVEGTSNPNLYWYRQAAGRGLQLLFYSVGIGQISSEVPQNLSASRPQDRQFILSSKKLLLSDSGFYLCAWSPPGGCNEQFFGPGTRLTVL.

This clonotype was seen ten or more times. This chain links TRBV28 with TRBJ1-6; TRBD1 might be the D (6 bases). The V and J ends lost 3 bases and 9 bases respectively, with 12 bases between them. The CDR3 runs to 14 residues. Germline V gene data show CDR1 as MDHEN and CDR2 as SYDVKM. The CDR3 region is CASSLDQGLSPLHF. The CDR3 DNA sequence: TGTGCCAGCAGTTTGGATCAGGGGCTTTCACCCCTCCACTTT.

The V gene is TRBV4-1, the J gene TRBJ2-2; D perhaps matches TRBD2 (6 bases). The germline V gene encodes CDR1 MGHRA and CDR2 YSYEKL. This CDR3 comprises 15 residues. V lost 1 base and J 6 bases, leaving 12 bases between the germline ends. The CDR3 region has the DNA TGCGCCAGCAGCCAAGGAGTAGCGGAACCCGGGGAGCTGTTTTTT. Protein: CASSQGVAEPGELFF.

This clonotype was counted ten times or more. Here the CDR3 reads CASSLGSETQYF. The CDR3 DNA follows: TGTGCCAGCAGCTTAGGGTCAGAGACCCAGTACTTC. The rearrangement joins TRBV11-3 to TRBJ2-5; D remains ambiguous. This CDR3 has 12 residues. Germline lookup yields CDR1 SGHNT and CDR2 YENEEA. V dropped 1 base and J dropped 4 bases, with 4 bases sitting between them.

This clonotype was picked up many times. The chain is built from TRBV5-1 and TRBJ2-7; TRBD1 aligns across 8 bases. After removal of 0 bases from V and 6 bases from J, the junction contained 8 bases not matched to a gene. CDR1 and CDR2 (germline): SGHRS, YFSETQ. The CDR3 contains 15 residues. Written as DNA, the CDR3 is TGCGCCAGCAGCTTGGCGTCAGGGGGCCGCAGCGAGCAGTACTTC. Amino acids: CASSLASGGRSEQYF. Together with reference TRBV5-1 and TRBJ2-7, the CDR3 gives the full variable domain: KAGVTQTPRYLIKTRGQQVTLSCSPISGHRSVSWYQQTPGQGLQFLFEYFSETQRNKGNFPGRFSGRQFSNSRSEMNVSTLELGDSALYLCASSLASGGRSEQYFGPGTRLTVT.

The chain couples TRBV7-9 to TRBJ2-7; 14 bases line up with TRBD2. This CDR3 spans 18 amino acids. With V trimmed by 5 bases and J by 3 bases, 12 bases remained unmatched. Germline CDR1 SEHNR, CDR2 FQNEAQ (reference sequence). The DNA for the CDR3 is TGTGCCAGCAGCAGTCAGGGAGGGGGACTAGCGGGAGTCTACGAGCAGTACTTC. Translation: CASSSQGGGLAGVYEQYF.

The rearrangement joins TRBV10-1 to TRBJ2-1; 12 bases align to TRBD1. The CDR3 covers 15 residues. Germline assignment: CDR1 WNHNN and CDR2 SYGVQD (reference sequence). After removal of 3 bases from V and 9 bases from J, the junction contained 6 bases not matched to a gene. This CDR3 is CASSEAGTGGGEQFF. The CDR3 DNA sequence: TGCGCCAGCAGTGAAGCCGGGACAGGGGGCGGTGAGCAGTTCTTC.

This rearrangement joins TRBV5-4 to TRBJ2-2, with 12 positions matching TRBD1. V shed 0 bases and J 7 bases; nucleotides not matched to a gene: 4. The germline V gene has CDR1 SGHNT and CDR2 YYREEE (reference sequence). This CDR3 is 16 amino acids long. The CDR3 here is CASSLAGTGGNGELFF. For the CDR3, the DNA is TGTGCCAGCAGCTTGGCCGGGACAGGGGGCAACGGGGAGCTGTTTTTT.

This clonotype was counted at least ten times. This sequence joins TRBV27 and TRBJ1-6; 9 bases agree with TRBD1. Germline V CDR1 and CDR2: MNHEY, SMNVEV (reference sequence). The CDR3 has 16 residues. The ends lost 2 bases at V and 5 bases at J; junction bases unmatched: 4. The CDR3 is CASSLGTGLNNSPLHF. The DNA of the CDR3 is TGTGCCAGCAGTTTAGGGACAGGGTTAAATAATTCACCCCTCCACTTT.